A single sample gave rise to the 11 T cell receptor beta chains below, sequenced in a study of blood T cell repertoires in COVID-19. Produced via immunoSEQ multiplex PCR; TCRdb's table is partial and in-frame only. The sample has around 200,000 clones, around 83% seen once. The source material was peripheral blood. Source of these receptors: a woman aged 40-49 years with acute or convalescent COVID-19.

The chain carries TRBV4-2 and TRBJ2-5; D not certain. Trimming removed 4 bases at V and 2 bases at J, with 11 bases between. Germline CDR1 LGHNA, CDR2 YNFKEQ. This CDR3 comprises 14 residues. The CDR3 nucleotides read TGTGCCAGCAGCCGCCAGACTCGGCAAGAGACCCAGTACTTC. It codes for CASSRQTRQETQYF.

This chain uses TRBV12-5 with TRBJ2-1; unclear D gene. The V gene's germline CDR1 is LGHNT and CDR2 FRNRAP. The CDR3 has 13 amino acids. Trimming took off 2 bases at V and 7 bases at J, with 9 bases between the two ends. CDR3 coding DNA: TGTGCTAGTGGTTTGTGGAGCGAAAATGAGCAGTTCTTC. Translation gives CASGLWSENEQFF.

This chain joins TRBV27 and TRBJ1-5; possibly TRBD1 for D (5 bases). The V and J ends lost 5 bases and 6 bases respectively, with 14 bases between them. Per the germline V gene, CDR1 is MNHEY and CDR2 is SMNVEV (reference sequence). This CDR3 comprises 14 residues. CDR3 sequence: CASSPSRARQPQHF. DNA for the CDR3: TGTGCCAGCAGTCCGAGCAGGGCGCGTCAGCCCCAGCATTTT.

The chain combines TRBV5-1 with TRBJ2-1; D is perhaps TRBD1 (5 bases). Trimming took 2 bases from V and 9 from J, leaving 12 bases between them. The CDR3 is 13 residues long. Germline assignment: CDR1 SGHRS and CDR2 YFSETQ. This chain's CDR3 is CASSLGAPVEQFF. The CDR3 region has the DNA TGCGCCAGCAGCTTAGGGGCCCCCGTTGAGCAGTTCTTC.

The J gene is TRBJ2-7, the V gene TRBV7-9; TRBD1 matches at 7 bases. In germline, CDR1 is SEHNR, CDR2 FQNEAQ (reference sequence). The J segment lost 2 bases and the V segment lost 4 bases, leaving 14 bases of the junction unmatched. The CDR3 consists of 17 residues. CDR3 residues: CASSSLSQPTGPYEQYF. The DNA of the CDR3 is TGTGCCAGCAGCTCCCTTTCCCAACCGACAGGGCCCTACGAGCAGTACTTC. The complete variable domain, with remaining parts taken from reference TRBV7-9 and TRBJ2-7, reads DTGVSQNPRHKITKRGQNVTFRCDPISEHNRLYWYRQTLGQGPEFLTYFQNEAQLEKSRLLSDRFSAERPKGSFSTLEIQRTEQGDSAMYLCASSSLSQPTGPYEQYFGPGTRLTVT.

The chain has TRBV28 and TRBJ1-5, with a weak D call TRBD1 (6 bases). Looked up from germline, CDR1 is MDHEN and CDR2 is SYDVKM. This CDR3 region has 15 residues. V lost 5 bases, J lost 0 bases, and 11 bases lay in between. CDR3 DNA sequence: TGTGCCAGCAGTCGGAACAGGGATAGCAATCAGCCCCAGCATTTT. Translated, it gives CASSRNRDSNQPQHF.

This clone occurred a few times. The chain joins TRBV2 to TRBJ1-1; D is unresolved. Germline V lookup: CDR1 SNHLY, CDR2 FYNNEI. The CDR3 is 14 amino acids. V gave up 7 bases and J gave up 4 bases, with 16 bases separating them. This CDR3 reads CASTSYGGFTEAFF. CDR3 nucleotide sequence: TGTGCCAGCACCTCTTACGGCGGTTTCACTGAAGCTTTCTTT.

The chain carries TRBV5-8 and TRBJ2-1; 8 bases match TRBD2. The germline gives CDR1 SGHTS, CDR2 YDEGEE. The trim removed 5 bases at V and 5 bases at J, leaving 9 bases unmatched. The CDR3 extends over 15 amino acids. This CDR3 reads CASSYYGGGHNEQFF. In nucleotides, the CDR3 is TGTGCCAGCAGTTATTACGGGGGGGGACACAATGAGCAGTTCTTC.

The J gene is TRBJ2-1, the V gene TRBV28; a possible D gene is TRBD2 (6 bases). Trimming took off 8 bases at V and 5 bases at J, with 16 bases between the two ends. Per the germline V gene, CDR1 is MDHEN and CDR2 is SYDVKM. This CDR3 spans 14 amino acids. In DNA form, the CDR3 reads TGTGCCAGCCAAGCAGCCGGACTACACAATGAGCAGTTCTTC. This gives the protein CASQAAGLHNEQFF.

CDR3 nucleotides: TGCGCCAGCAGCTGGAAACCGGGACTAGCGAACAATGAGCAGTTCTTC. It is translated as CASSWKPGLANNEQFF. This rearrangement joins TRBV5-1 to TRBJ2-1, with 10 bases fitting TRBD2. Trimming removed 3 bases from V and 5 bases from J; junction bases left unmatched: 8. This CDR3 region has 16 residues. Germline CDR1 and CDR2: SGHRS and YFSETQ.

The rearrangement joins TRBV6-5 to TRBJ1-2; D remains unclear. Deletions cut 5 bases from V and 4 bases from J, with 14 bases between. The CDR3 is 14 residues long. The germline V gene encodes CDR1 MNHEY and CDR2 SVGAGI. CDR3: CASSLSRTLYGYTF. CDR3 DNA: TGTGCCAGCAGTCTTTCAAGGACTCTCTATGGCTACACCTTC.